The T cell receptor beta chain described here comes from a study of T cells in Graves' hyperthyroidism and ophthalmopathy. Study results and caveats: Ophthalmopathy was model-predicted a median roughly 6.5 months pre-onset. A 13 V-J model separated ophthalmopathy from stable hyperthyroidism.

Amplified TCR beta CDR3 regions derived from RNA transcripts. HTBI primers drove first-round RT-PCR of the TCR CDR3. TCRdb independently ran MiXCR on the multiplex PCR reads; one entry per CDR3 protein. The sample lists 80,000 to 100,000 distinct CDR3 sequences; 35% to 45% were seen once. Germline V gene sequence: CDR1 DFQATT, CDR2 SNEGSKA (reference sequence). V shed 7 bases and J shed 9 bases, with 12 bases lying between them. The CDR3 spans 11 residues. Calling Graves' hyperthyroidism stable meant ophthalmopathy did not progress within 18 months. On this clonotype: Its target is not known.

The chain employs TRBV20-1 and TRBJ2-2; D perhaps matches TRBD2 (6 bases). This TCR was sampled from a woman in her twenties or thirties with Graves' hyperthyroidism. The source material was peripheral blood or thyroid tissue (not recorded which). DNA of the CDR3: TGCAGTGTCCGGCGGGAATGGGAGCTGTTTTTT. Residues: CSVRREWELFF.